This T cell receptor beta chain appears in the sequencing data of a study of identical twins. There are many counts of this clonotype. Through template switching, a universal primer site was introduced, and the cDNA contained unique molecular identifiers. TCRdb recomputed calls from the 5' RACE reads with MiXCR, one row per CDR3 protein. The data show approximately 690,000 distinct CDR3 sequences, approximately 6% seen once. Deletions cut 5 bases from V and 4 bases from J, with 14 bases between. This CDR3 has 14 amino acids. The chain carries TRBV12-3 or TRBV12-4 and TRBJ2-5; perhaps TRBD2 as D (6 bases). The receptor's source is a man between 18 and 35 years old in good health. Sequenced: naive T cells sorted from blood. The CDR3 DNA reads TGTGCCAGCAGTCGACTAGATGTCCGAGAGACCCAGTACTTC. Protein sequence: CASSRLDVRETQYF.